Following are 32 T cell receptor beta chains from one sample sequenced in a study of cytomegalovirus exposure and HLA in healthy donors. PCR primers comprised 60 Vbeta and 13 Jbeta primers. The protocol was immunoSEQ multiplex PCR, while the TCRdb copy is restricted to in-frame clones and leaves out a portion. This sample yields 95,000 to 150,000 clones, of which under 80% are seen a single time; over 25% belongs to the top ten. Sample: PBMCs. The receptors originated from a man aged 55 to 70 in good health and CMV-seropositive.

The chain combines TRBV5-4 with TRBJ2-7; D perhaps matches TRBD2 (6 bases). Germline V gene lookup returns CDR1 SGHNT and CDR2 YYREEE (reference sequence). The CDR3 loop spans 14 amino acids. The V end lost 4 bases, the J end lost 4 bases, and 15 bases lay between the germline ends. DNA of the CDR3: TGTGCCAGCAGCCCCAACCTTGGGACTTACGAGCAGTACTTC. Its translation is CASSPNLGTYEQYF.

This clone was observed at least ten times. In DNA, the CDR3 is TGTGCCAGCACCTCCTTATTCTATGAGCAGTTCTTC. Translation gives CASTSLFYEQFF. V and J are TRBV6-1 and TRBJ2-1; D not certain. The germline V gene has CDR1 MNHNS and CDR2 SASEGT. Trimming left V 7 bases short and J 8 bases short, with 12 bases between. This CDR3 spans 12 amino acids.

The chain employs TRBV5-1 and TRBJ2-5; 8 nucleotides line up with TRBD2. CDR1 is SGHRS and CDR2 is YFSETQ in the germline V gene. V trimming: 4 bases; J trimming: 2 bases; junction bases outside the gene matches: 10. This CDR3 has 16 residues. The chain's CDR3 is CASSTGGASGQETQYF. Written as DNA, the CDR3 is TGCGCCAGCAGCACGGGGGGGGCGAGTGGGCAAGAGACCCAGTACTTC.

The chain carries TRBV19 and TRBJ2-3, with TRBD2 matching 8 bases. J gave up 1 base and V 7 bases, and 7 bases lay outside the gene matches. Germline V gene data show CDR1 as LNHDA and CDR2 as SQIVND (reference sequence). CDR3 length: 15 residues. CDR3 DNA sequence: TGTGCCAGTATGGCCCTACTAGCGGGCACAGATACGCAGTATTTT. It specifies CASMALLAGTDTQYF.

The chain is built from TRBV29-1 and TRBJ2-7; 10 bases align to TRBD2. J lost 2 bases, V lost 4 bases, and 8 bases had no gene match. The CDR3 loop spans 15 amino acids. Germline V gene sequence: CDR1 SQVTM, CDR2 ANQGSEA. DNA for the CDR3: TGCAGCGTTGGGCTCGCTAGCGGGAGAGCCTACGAGCAGTACTTC. Translation gives CSVGLASGRAYEQYF.

This clone was counted only a few times. This sequence joins TRBV27 and TRBJ2-1; a weak D match, TRBD1 (6 bases). This CDR3 contains 14 residues. From germline, CDR1 is MNHEY and CDR2 SMNVEV (reference sequence). The V end was cut by 2 bases, the J end by 9 bases, with 14 bases between. The CDR3 sequence is CASSLLALGGEQFF. The CDR3 coding sequence is TGTGCCAGCAGTTTACTCGCTCTAGGGGGTGAGCAGTTCTTC.

This chain joins TRBV7-9 and TRBJ2-7, with 10 bases fitting TRBD1. Per germline, CDR1 SEHNR and CDR2 FQNEAQ (reference sequence). The CDR3 runs 15 residues. The V segment lost 1 base and the J segment 2 bases; nucleotides outside the gene matches: 2. CDR3 DNA: TGTGCCAGCAGCTTAGGGGGGACAGGGGCCTACGAGCAGTACTTC. Residues: CASSLGGTGAYEQYF.

As to this clone: An end of the junction differs from the germline gene, which may be a read error. This chain connects TRBV18 to TRBJ2-4; D not certain. The V gene's germline CDR1 is KGHSH and CDR2 LQKENI. The CDR3 runs 14 residues. The CDR3 loop reads CASSPSQNQNSQYF. In nucleotides, the CDR3 is TGTGCCAGCTCACCTAGTCAGAACCAGAACAGTCAGTACTTC.

The V gene is TRBV30, the J gene TRBJ1-5; no firm D call. The V gene lost 5 bases and the J gene lost 9 bases, with 17 bases spanning the gap. Germline V gives CDR1 GTSNPN, CDR2 SVGIG (reference sequence). The CDR3 runs to 13 residues. The CDR3 protein is CAWSQGRVGPQHF. As DNA, the CDR3 is TGTGCCTGGTCACAAGGGAGGGTCGGGCCCCAGCATTTT. Variable domain in full (rest from reference TRBV30 and TRBJ1-5): SQTIHQWPATLVQPVGSPLSLECTVEGTSNPNLYWYRQAAGRGLQLLFYSVGIGQISSEVPQNLSASRPQDRQFILSSKKLLLSDSGFYLCAWSQGRVGPQHFGDGTRLSIL.

The V call is TRBV7-9, the J call TRBJ1-2; D may be TRBD1 (5 bases). Per the germline V gene, CDR1 is SEHNR and CDR2 is FQNEAQ (reference sequence). V lost 1 base to trimming and J lost 6 bases, with 12 bases between them. This CDR3 spans 14 amino acids. CDR3 nucleotides: TGTGCCAGCAGCTTAGGGGGGGAGGCACATGGCTACACCTTC. The encoded protein is CASSLGGEAHGYTF.

The sample holds one count of this clone. The chain uses TRBV18 and TRBJ2-6; no clear D. Trimming cost V 4 bases and J 2 bases, with 9 bases left between them. The CDR3 runs to 15 residues. CDR1 KGHSH and CDR2 LQKENI come from the germline V gene. The CDR3 protein is CASSLSGTGANVLTF. CDR3 DNA sequence: TGTGCCAGCTCACTCTCGGGTACTGGGGCCAACGTCCTGACTTTC.

The chain couples TRBV2 to TRBJ2-2; no clear D. V was shortened by 5 bases and J by 0 bases, with 10 bases between the two germline ends. Germline CDR1 and CDR2: SNHLY and FYNNEI. The CDR3 runs to 15 residues. The CDR3 here is CASSKNSANTGELFF. The CDR3 DNA reads as TGTGCCAGCAGTAAAAACAGTGCGAACACCGGGGAGCTGTTTTTT.

This chain joins TRBV7-9 and TRBJ2-2, with 8 bases aligning to TRBD1. J was trimmed by 0 bases and V by 5 bases; bases with no gene match: 2. This CDR3 comprises 15 residues. Per germline, CDR1 SEHNR and CDR2 FQNEAQ (reference sequence). The DNA of the CDR3 is TGTGCCAGCAGCAGGGGACAGGCGAACACCGGGGAGCTGTTTTTT. Protein sequence: CASSRGQANTGELFF.

This clone was recorded a few times. This sample also contains other DNA sequences that code for the same CDR3. The V call is TRBV5-1, the J call TRBJ2-7; 7 bases are shared with TRBD2. With V trimmed by 4 bases and J by 5 bases, 6 bases remained unmatched. There are 13 residues in the CDR3. The germline gives CDR1 SGHRS, CDR2 YFSETQ. CDR3 protein: CASSLQGGDEQYF. The CDR3 region has the DNA TGCGCCAGCAGCCTTCAGGGAGGGGACGAGCAGTACTTC. Together with reference TRBV5-1 and TRBJ2-7, the CDR3 gives the full variable domain: KAGVTQTPRYLIKTRGQQVTLSCSPISGHRSVSWYQQTPGQGLQFLFEYFSETQRNKGNFPGRFSGRQFSNSRSEMNVSTLELGDSALYLCASSLQGGDEQYFGPGTRLTVT.

The chain combines TRBV19 with TRBJ2-2; TRBD1 agrees at 9 bases. The J segment lost 1 base and the V segment lost 4 bases, leaving 4 bases of the junction unmatched. Germline assignment: CDR1 LNHDA and CDR2 SQIVND (reference sequence). The CDR3 is 16 residues long. The DNA for the CDR3 is TGTGCCAGTAGTAGGAGGACAGGGGTGAACACCGGGGAGCTGTTTTTT. It is translated as CASSRRTGVNTGELFF.

V usage is TRBV5-6 and J usage is TRBJ2-7; 10 bases fit TRBD1. V lost 4 bases and J lost 7; bases outside the gene matches: 8. The V gene's germline CDR1 is SGHDT and CDR2 YYEEEE. The CDR3 runs 14 residues. In nucleotides, the CDR3 is TGTGCCAGCAGCCCCGGACAGGGGGTCGTGGAGCAGTACTTC. Translating it yields CASSPGQGVVEQYF. Full variable domain (missing parts from reference TRBV5-6 and TRBJ2-7): DAGVTQSPTHLIKTRGQQVTLRCSPKSGHDTVSWYQQALGQGPQFIFQYYEEEERQRGNFPDRFSGHQFPNYSSELNVNALLLGDSALYLCASSPGQGVVEQYFGPGTRLTVT.

This clone was observed a handful of times. The chain is built from TRBV25-1 and TRBJ2-3; 7 bases are shared with TRBD2. The CDR3 runs 16 residues. Germline CDR1 is MGHDK and CDR2 is SYGVNS. J lost 1 base, V lost 3 bases, and 7 bases had no gene match. CDR3 coding DNA: TGTGCCAGCAGTGATTCAAGACTAGCAGGCACAGATACGCAGTATTTT. Translating it yields CASSDSRLAGTDTQYF.

This clone was counted once. Additional DNA sequences in this sample encode the identical CDR3. The genes are TRBV19 and TRBJ2-1, with 8 bases aligning to TRBD2. Germline loops: CDR1 LNHDA, CDR2 SQIVND (reference sequence). The junction had 17 bases not matched to a gene; V was cut back by 5 bases and J by 2 bases. The CDR3 sequence is 19 residues long. The CDR3 region is CASSPYPVSGSTPYNEQFF. The CDR3 coding sequence is TGTGCCAGTAGTCCCTACCCCGTGAGCGGGAGCACTCCCTACAATGAGCAGTTCTTC.

The rearrangement links TRBV4-1 to TRBJ2-7, with D unclear. Germline assignment: CDR1 MGHRA and CDR2 YSYEKL. V was clipped by 0 bases and J by 0 bases, with 9 bases between them. The length of the CDR3 is 15 residues. The CDR3 coding sequence is TGCGCCAGCAGCCAAGAAACGGGTCTCTCCTACGAGCAGTACTTC. Amino acids: CASSQETGLSYEQYF.

The chain links TRBV4-1 to TRBJ2-1, with 8 bases lining up with TRBD2. The ends lost 0 bases at V and 7 bases at J; junction bases unmatched: 14. The germline CDR1 and CDR2 sequences are MGHRA and YSYEKL. The CDR3 has 18 amino acids. CDR3 protein: CASSQEGTGLGIGNEQFF. CDR3 nucleotides: TGCGCCAGCAGCCAAGAGGGGACGGGACTAGGAATTGGGAATGAGCAGTTCTTC.

This chain uses TRBV5-1 with TRBJ1-2, with 7 bases lining up with TRBD1. Germline CDR1 SGHRS, CDR2 YFSETQ. The CDR3 extends over 13 amino acids. V lost 1 base, J lost 3 bases, and 0 bases stayed unmatched. CDR3 DNA: TGCGCCAGCAGCTTGACAGGGGACTATGGCTACACCTTC. Amino acid sequence: CASSLTGDYGYTF.

This clone was seen only a few times. This rearrangement joins TRBV25-1 to TRBJ1-4; 9 bases are a match to TRBD1. Germline loops: CDR1 MGHDK, CDR2 SYGVNS. The V and J ends lost 5 bases and 7 bases, in that order; junction bases with no gene match: 8. This CDR3 has 15 residues. The CDR3 loop reads CASSIGGQGGEKLFF. The CDR3 DNA reads TGTGCCAGCAGTATCGGGGGACAGGGAGGTGAAAAACTGTTTTTT.

This clone was observed once. Here the CDR3 DNA reads TGTGCCAGCAGCTTAGGGGCAGGGGGCGCCTCTGGAAACACCATATATTTT. Translation: CASSLGAGGASGNTIYF. J is TRBJ1-3 and V is TRBV7-6; TRBD1 matches 8 bases. CDR1 is SGHVS and CDR2 is FNYEAQ in the germline V gene. The J segment lost 0 bases and the V segment lost 1 base, leaving 5 bases of the junction unmatched. This CDR3 is built from 17 residues.

This sequence joins TRBV13 and TRBJ2-2; 9 nucleotides line up with TRBD2. J gave up 6 bases and V 0 bases, and 8 bases lay outside the gene matches. The germline V gene has CDR1 PRHDT and CDR2 FYEKMQ (reference sequence). The CDR3 extends over 17 amino acids. CDR3 sequence reads: CASSLGRRGGLAGELFF. The CDR3 DNA sequence: TGTGCCAGCAGCTTAGGGAGGCGGGGGGGCCTGGCCGGGGAGCTGTTTTTT.

CDR3 protein: CASSSRADTQYF. CDR3 nucleotides: TGTGCCAGCAGTTCGAGGGCAGATACGCAGTATTTT. This chain connects TRBV28 to TRBJ2-3; a weak D match, TRBD2 (5 bases). CDR1 is MDHEN and CDR2 is SYDVKM in the germline V gene. The CDR3 has 12 residues. The V and J ends lost 4 bases and 4 bases respectively, with 6 bases between them.

This clone appeared a few times. The rearrangement joins TRBV27 to TRBJ1-3; possibly TRBD1 for D (5 bases). There are 15 residues in the CDR3. The V end lost 2 bases, the J end lost 3 bases, and 11 bases lay between the germline ends. Germline CDR1 reads MNHEY; CDR2 reads SMNVEV (reference sequence). The CDR3 here is CASSLGGGGGNTIYF. DNA for the CDR3: TGTGCCAGCAGTTTAGGGGGAGGTGGTGGAAACACCATATATTTT.

This chain links TRBV5-1 with TRBJ2-2; 7 bases are a match to TRBD2. CDR3 length equals 15 residues. Germline V gives CDR1 SGHRS, CDR2 YFSETQ. Unmatched junction bases numbered 9, after V lost 6 bases and J lost 4 bases. CDR3 bases: TGCGCCAGCACCCCCCCGGGGGGATCCACCGGGGAGCTGTTTTTT. Encoded protein: CASTPPGGSTGELFF.

The chain combines TRBV29-1 with TRBJ1-1, with unresolved D. This CDR3 spans 13 amino acids. The V and J ends lost 6 bases and 0 bases respectively, with 11 bases between them. Germline CDR1 is SQVTM and CDR2 is ANQGSEA. Here the CDR3 DNA reads TGCAGCGTCCGTCTTCAGGTGAACACTGAAGCTTTCTTT. This gives the protein CSVRLQVNTEAFF.

The chain couples TRBV5-8 to TRBJ2-7; D is perhaps TRBD1 (5 bases). Germline CDR1 is SGHTS and CDR2 is YDEGEE. Trimming left V 2 bases short and J 0 bases short, with 9 bases between. The CDR3 totals 14 residues. Here the CDR3 reads CASSFGASSYEQYF. The CDR3 DNA is TGTGCCAGCAGCTTTGGGGCCAGCTCCTACGAGCAGTACTTC. The entire variable domain, with the rest obtained from reference TRBV5-8 and TRBJ2-7, is as follows: EAGVTQSPTHLIKTRGQQATLRCSPISGHTSVYWYQQALGLGLQFLLWYDEGEERNRGNFPPRFSGRQFPNYSSELNVNALELEDSALYLCASSFGASSYEQYFGPGTRLTVT.

The chain recombines TRBV6-5 with TRBJ2-1; 8 positions match TRBD2. J gave up 7 bases and V 0 bases, and 8 bases lay outside the gene matches. CDR1 and CDR2 from the germline V gene are MNHEY and SVGAGI. CDR3 length: 16 amino acids. Here the CDR3 reads CASSYSGLAGNNEQFF. CDR3 bases: TGTGCCAGCAGTTACTCGGGATTAGCGGGGAATAATGAGCAGTTCTTC.

This clone was seen a handful of times. The chain joins TRBV5-1 to TRBJ2-2; maybe TRBD1 (6 bases). V lost 0 bases to trimming and J lost 6 bases, with 6 bases between them. This CDR3 spans 13 amino acids. Germline-derived CDR1 and CDR2 are SGHRS and YFSETQ. This chain's CDR3 is CASSLEGAGELFF. CDR3 sequence (DNA): TGCGCCAGCAGCTTGGAGGGGGCCGGGGAGCTGTTTTTT.

This clone was seen a single time. This sample includes further DNA sequences coding for the same CDR3. The chain couples TRBV5-1 to TRBJ2-5; D gene unclear. The CDR3 length is 12 residues. Trimming stripped 0 bases from V and 5 bases from J, with 5 bases between. Germline-derived CDR1 and CDR2 are SGHRS and YFSETQ. The CDR3 coding sequence is TGCGCCAGCAGCTTGGCCGGGGAGACCCAGTACTTC. It specifies CASSLAGETQYF.